A single sample is the source of the 26 T cell receptor beta chains below, sequenced in a study of cytomegalovirus exposure and HLA in healthy donors. PCR was performed using 60 Vbeta and 13 Jbeta primers. The assay was immunoSEQ multiplex PCR, and TCRdb's table has in-frame clones only and misses some. The repertoire holds 90,000 to 100,000 clones, with over 65% as singletons. The source material was PBMCs. These receptors all stem from a man aged 25 to 45 in good health and CMV-seronegative.

The chain uses TRBV7-8 and TRBJ2-7, with 7 nucleotides matching TRBD2. V lost 3 bases and J lost 0; bases outside the gene matches: 5. Germline V gene sequence: CDR1 SGHVS, CDR2 FQNEAQ. This CDR3 comprises 15 residues. The CDR3, as DNA: TGTGCCAGCAGCTTTCAACTAGCGAGCTCCTACGAGCAGTACTTC. This codes for CASSFQLASSYEQYF.

The gene calls are TRBV18 and TRBJ2-7; TRBD2 aligns across 9 bases. V gave up 3 bases and J gave up 11 bases; unmatched junction bases: 8. The CDR3 is made up of 13 amino acids. CDR1 and CDR2 from the germline V gene are KGHSH and LQKENI. The CDR3 protein is CASSPSAGGEKYF. The DNA for the CDR3 is TGTGCCAGCTCACCCTCGGCGGGGGGGGAAAAGTACTTC. Together with reference TRBV18 and TRBJ2-7, the CDR3 gives the full variable domain: NAGVMQNPRHLVRRRGQEARLRCSPMKGHSHVYWYRQLPEEGLKFMVYLQKENIIDESGMPKERFSAEFPKEGPSILRIQQVVRGDSAAYFCASSPSAGGEKYFGPGTRLTVT.

The genes are TRBV7-9 and TRBJ2-7, with 8 bases that match TRBD1. CDR3 size: 14 residues. V lost 2 bases, J lost 2 bases, and 2 bases stayed unmatched. Germline values: CDR1 SEHNR, CDR2 FQNEAQ (reference sequence). DNA of the CDR3: TGTGCCAGCAGCTTATCACAGGGGGCCTACGAGCAGTACTTC. It specifies CASSLSQGAYEQYF.

The rearrangement joins TRBV25-1 to TRBJ2-1, with 8 bases matching TRBD2. CDR3 size: 14 residues. The J segment lost 2 bases and the V segment lost 6 bases, leaving 3 bases of the junction unmatched. CDR1 and CDR2 from the germline V gene are MGHDK and SYGVNS. The CDR3 loop is CASSSAGAYNEQFF. The DNA for the CDR3 is TGTGCCAGCAGCTCAGCGGGGGCCTACAATGAGCAGTTCTTC.

V usage is TRBV15 and J usage is TRBJ1-5, with 7 bases that match TRBD1. CDR3 length: 14 residues. V shed 4 bases and J 7 bases; nucleotides not matched to a gene: 7. Germline lookup yields CDR1 LNHNV and CDR2 YYDKDF (reference sequence). As DNA, the CDR3 is TGTGCCACCAGCATTCTACAGGGGAAACAGCCCCAGCATTTT. It codes for CATSILQGKQPQHF.

Concerning this clone itself: At one end the junction does not follow the germline gene, possibly because of a read error. The chain links TRBV7-9 to TRBJ1-1, with TRBD1 matching over 7 bases. The length of the CDR3 is 16 residues. Germline values: CDR1 SEHNR, CDR2 FQNEAQ (reference sequence). CDR3 sequence (DNA): TGTTCCAGCAGACGGACAGGTCCGATCTCGAACACTGAAGCTTTCTTT. Encoded protein: CSSRRTGPISNTEAFF.

The rearrangement links TRBV27 to TRBJ1-1; D perhaps matches TRBD1 (6 bases). CDR1 and CDR2 (germline): MNHEY, SMNVEV (reference sequence). Deletions cut 2 bases from V and 1 base from J, with 8 bases between. The CDR3 length is 14 residues. The CDR3 protein is CASSLTQGNTEAFF. The CDR3 region has the DNA TGTGCCAGCAGTTTAACACAGGGGAACACTGAAGCTTTCTTT.

The chain is built from TRBV28 and TRBJ1-5; 8 bases are shared with TRBD1. The germline CDR1 and CDR2 sequences are MDHEN and SYDVKM. The CDR3 spans 15 residues. V dropped 3 bases and J dropped 2; count of bases not matched to a gene: 3. The CDR3 sequence is CASSLTGVGNQPQHF. The CDR3 nucleotides are TGTGCCAGCAGTTTGACAGGGGTCGGCAATCAGCCCCAGCATTTT.

In this sample, this clone turned up a few times. The CDR3 bases are TGTGCCAGTAGTATCAGGGGGCACACTGAAGCTTTCTTT. Translated: CASSIRGHTEAFF. The chain joins TRBV19 to TRBJ1-1, with 8 nucleotides matching TRBD1. V shed 3 bases and J 3 bases; nucleotides not matched to a gene: 0. Germline assignment: CDR1 LNHDA and CDR2 SQIVND (reference sequence). CDR3 size: 13 residues.

This clone was observed a handful of times. V gene TRBV6-1 combines with J gene TRBJ2-3, with TRBD1 identical over 7 bases. The germline CDR1 and CDR2 sequences are MNHNS and SASEGT. This CDR3 has 14 residues. The J segment lost 4 bases and the V segment lost 9 bases, leaving 10 bases of the junction unmatched. CDR3 in amino acids: CASGARGRADTQYF. The CDR3 coding sequence is TGTGCCAGTGGGGCGAGGGGGCGGGCAGATACGCAGTATTTT.

The chain couples TRBV6-6 to TRBJ2-7; D might be TRBD1 (5 bases). This CDR3 is built from 15 residues. Trimming took 0 bases from V and 3 from J, leaving 12 bases between them. Germline CDR1 is MNHNY and CDR2 is SVGAGI (reference sequence). The CDR3 loop reads CASSYSTSQGYEQYF. The CDR3 DNA is TGTGCCAGCAGTTACTCGACCAGCCAGGGCTACGAGCAGTACTTC.

The V and J genes are TRBV30 and TRBJ2-7; the match to TRBD2 covers 8 bases. Germline V gene data show CDR1 as GTSNPN and CDR2 as SVGIG (reference sequence). The CDR3 runs 12 residues. Losses at the gene ends were 7 bases for V and 2 bases for J; bases not matched to a gene: 4. CDR3 region: CAFKRGPYEQYF. The CDR3 coding sequence is TGTGCCTTCAAGCGGGGGCCCTACGAGCAGTACTTC.

This clone was recorded only once. J is TRBJ2-1 and V is TRBV9, with D tentatively TRBD2 (6 bases). V was clipped by 4 bases and J by 7 bases, with 15 bases between them. The CDR3 contains 14 residues. Per the germline V gene, CDR1 is SGDLS and CDR2 is YYNGEE. CDR3 amino acids: CASSTLTRENEQFF. The CDR3 coding sequence is TGTGCCAGCAGCACATTGACTCGGGAGAATGAGCAGTTCTTC.

This clone was detected only a few times. The chain is built from TRBV18 and TRBJ1-3, with 10 nucleotides matching TRBD1. The J segment lost 0 bases and the V segment lost 3 bases, leaving 8 bases of the junction unmatched. The germline gives CDR1 KGHSH, CDR2 LQKENI. CDR3 length: 18 residues. The CDR3 here is CASSPQAGTGVSGNTIYF. The CDR3 nucleotides read TGTGCCAGCTCACCTCAAGCCGGGACAGGGGTCTCTGGAAACACCATATATTTT. Full variable domain (outside the CDR3, taken from reference TRBV18 and TRBJ1-3): NAGVMQNPRHLVRRRGQEARLRCSPMKGHSHVYWYRQLPEEGLKFMVYLQKENIIDESGMPKERFSAEFPKEGPSILRIQQVVRGDSAAYFCASSPQAGTGVSGNTIYFGEGSWLTVV.

The chain is built from TRBV7-9 and TRBJ1-1; D is perhaps TRBD1 (5 bases). V gave up 2 bases and J gave up 4 bases, with 14 bases separating them. The CDR3 is 15 amino acids. The germline V gene encodes CDR1 SEHNR and CDR2 FQNEAQ (reference sequence). The CDR3 sequence is CASSLTGLRGTEAFF. The CDR3 DNA is TGTGCCAGCAGCTTAACGGGCCTAAGGGGCACTGAAGCTTTCTTT.

The rearrangement joins TRBV28 to TRBJ1-1; maybe TRBD1 (6 bases). CDR3 length: 14 amino acids. V lost 7 bases and J 12 bases, leaving 24 bases between the germline ends. Germline loops: CDR1 MDHEN, CDR2 SYDVKM. This CDR3 reads CASTLSIRDKQPFF. CDR3 in DNA: TGTGCCAGCACGTTATCGATTCGGGACAAACAACCTTTCTTT.

A few counts support this clone. The chain has TRBV6-6 and TRBJ1-5; D gene ambiguous. Germline lookup yields CDR1 MNHNY and CDR2 SVGAGI (reference sequence). The CDR3 totals 14 residues. Trimming removed 8 bases from V and 3 bases from J, with 14 bases in between. CDR3 in DNA: TGTGCCAGCGGTATGAGCAGGCACAATCAGCCCCAGCATTTT. Translated: CASGMSRHNQPQHF.

This rearrangement joins TRBV19 to TRBJ1-5, with D possibly being TRBD1 (5 bases). The CDR3 length is 18 residues. The germline CDR1 and CDR2 sequences are LNHDA and SQIVND (reference sequence). V gave up 4 bases and J gave up 6 bases, with 25 bases separating them. CDR3 in amino acids: CASSTIGSGQGRTQPQHF. The CDR3 DNA follows: TGTGCCAGTAGTACTATTGGAAGCGGGCAGGGCCGAACTCAGCCCCAGCATTTT.

The V and J genes are TRBV29-1 and TRBJ2-7; no definite D call. Germline V gene lookup returns CDR1 SQVTM and CDR2 ANQGSEA. There are 11 residues in the CDR3. V was pared by 4 bases and J by 6 bases, with 10 bases between. CDR3 DNA: TGCAGCGTTGCGCAGGTTGGCGAGCAGTACTTC. It specifies CSVAQVGEQYF.

This chain connects TRBV27 to TRBJ1-6; D is undetermined. Trimming took 0 bases from V and 14 from J, leaving 11 bases between them. Per the germline V gene, CDR1 is MNHEY and CDR2 is SMNVEV (reference sequence). This CDR3 is 13 amino acids long. The DNA of the CDR3 is TGTGCCAGCAGTTTATCCGGGGATTGGGCCCTCCACTTT. It specifies CASSLSGDWALHF.

The rearrangement joins TRBV19 to TRBJ1-5, with a possible D match to TRBD1 (6 bases). V gave up 8 bases and J gave up 5 bases, with 25 bases separating them. Germline values: CDR1 LNHDA, CDR2 SQIVND (reference sequence). This CDR3 spans 17 amino acids. The CDR3 loop reads CASRSGEGGILYQPQHF. As DNA, the CDR3 is TGTGCCAGTCGGTCCGGGGAGGGGGGAATACTCTATCAGCCCCAGCATTTT.

The chain has TRBV19 and TRBJ2-2; 9 nucleotides align to TRBD1. This CDR3 has 14 amino acids. Germline V gene lookup returns CDR1 LNHDA and CDR2 SQIVND (reference sequence). Trimming took 9 bases from V and 7 from J; bases not matched to a gene: 9. This CDR3 is CASRTGDGVGELFF. The CDR3 coding sequence is TGTGCCAGCCGGACAGGGGACGGAGTCGGGGAGCTGTTTTTT.

This clone was detected only a few times. The V gene is TRBV28, the J gene TRBJ2-5; the D gene is possibly TRBD1 (5 bases). The J call may be mistaken, given a closer DNA end match to TRBJ2-7. This CDR3 has 13 amino acids. Germline loops: CDR1 MDHEN, CDR2 SYDVKM. The CDR3 is CASSLGPIYEQYF. Written as DNA, the CDR3 is TGTGCCAGCAGTTTGGGGCCGATCTACGAGCAGTACTTC.

J is TRBJ2-7 and V is TRBV7-3; TRBD1 matches at 10 bases. Germline values: CDR1 SGHTA, CDR2 FQGTGA. The CDR3 is 16 residues long. The ends lost 1 base at V and 5 bases at J; junction bases unmatched: 8. DNA for the CDR3: TGTGCCAGCAGCTTAAGAGCCGGGACAGGGGTACACGAGCAGTACTTC. Translation: CASSLRAGTGVHEQYF. Variable domain in full (rest from reference TRBV7-3 and TRBJ2-7): GAGVSQTPSNKVTEKGKYVELRCDPISGHTALYWYRQSLGQGPEFLIYFQGTGAADDSGLPNDRFFAVRPEGSVSTLKIQRTERGDSAVYLCASSLRAGTGVHEQYFGPGTRLTVT.

The rearrangement joins TRBV4-3 to TRBJ2-5; either TRBD1 or TRBD2 may supply D (5 bases each). The J call may be incorrect, as the DNA end agrees better with TRBJ2-7. This CDR3 is built from 12 residues. Germline V gives CDR1 LGHNA, CDR2 YSLEER. In DNA form, the CDR3 reads TGCGCCAGTTCGCCTGGGGGCTACGAGCAGTACTTC. Translation gives CASSPGGYEQYF.

Only a few counts were recorded for this clone. The chain recombines TRBV30 with TRBJ2-7, with a weak D call TRBD2 (5 bases). Trimming removed 5 bases at V and 1 base at J, with 12 bases between. This CDR3 is 13 amino acids long. Germline-derived CDR1 and CDR2 are GTSNPN and SVGIG (reference sequence). The CDR3 coding sequence is TGTGCCTGGGGCATGGGGAGATCCTACGAGCAGTACTTC. Its protein product is CAWGMGRSYEQYF.